This passage covers 23 T cell receptor beta chains from one sample sequenced in a study of T-cell reconstitution after alpha-beta-depleted transplantation in children. During its preparation, the TCRbeta library received unique molecular identifiers. MiXCR was run by TCRdb on the PCR reads, yielding one entry per CDR3 protein. There are 900,000 or so distinct CDR3 sequences in the sample; 15% to 20% occur only once, and approximately 5% lies in the top ten. This material consisted of PBMCs, mostly from graft donor cells, taken 360 days after TCRalphabeta/CD19-depleted stem cell transplant. The receptors here all came from a male patient younger than 18 who had a stem cell transplant for acute lymphoblastic leukemia, so the T cells may come from the graft donor.

This clonotype was seen a few times. The chain has TRBV24-1 and TRBJ1-2; D possibly corresponds to TRBD1 (6 bases). Deletions cut 9 bases from V and 5 bases from J, with 18 bases between. CDR3 length equals 14 residues. Germline CDR1 reads KGHDR; CDR2 reads SFDVKD. CDR3 sequence (DNA): TGTGCCACCCATGGGGGGGGCGCTGGGTATGGCTACACCTTC. Protein: CATHGGGAGYGYTF.

This clonotype was observed once. The CDR3 region is CASSPTVANEQYF. The CDR3 DNA follows: TGTGCCAGCTCACCAACGGTAGCTAACGAGCAGTACTTC. This chain uses TRBV18 with TRBJ2-7; D gene unclear. V was cut by 2 bases and J by 5 bases, with 10 bases left in between. The germline V gene encodes CDR1 KGHSH and CDR2 LQKENI. There are 13 residues in the CDR3.

The sample holds a few counts of this clonotype. The J gene is TRBJ1-2, the V gene TRBV5-1; D unresolved. Germline CDR1 reads SGHRS; CDR2 reads YFSETQ. The CDR3 consists of 11 residues. The ends were cut back, 4 bases at V and 8 bases at J, with 9 bases in the middle. DNA for the CDR3: TGCGCCAGCAGCGATGGGTCGGGCTACACCTTC. Its protein is CASSDGSGYTF.

This clonotype turned up a few times. The chain's CDR3 is CSARDLGRRRANYGYTF. CDR3 coding DNA: TGCAGTGCTAGAGATCTGGGCCGGAGACGAGCTAACTATGGCTACACCTTC. The V and J genes are TRBV20-1 and TRBJ1-2; D not resolved. The CDR3 is 17 residues long. Germline CDR1 is DFQATT and CDR2 is SNEGSKA (reference sequence). The ends were cut back, 0 bases at V and 0 bases at J, with 17 bases in the middle.

V gene TRBV7-2 combines with J gene TRBJ2-7; 12 positions agree with TRBD2. Germline CDR1 SGHTA, CDR2 FQGNSA. V lost 2 bases and J lost 3; bases outside the gene matches: 11. The CDR3 contains 18 residues. CDR3 loop: CASSLLPPGLAGNYEQYF. DNA for the CDR3: TGTGCCAGCAGCTTACTTCCACCAGGACTAGCGGGGAACTACGAGCAGTACTTC. Complete variable domain (other parts from reference TRBV7-2 and TRBJ2-7): GAGVSQSPSNKVTEKGKDVELRCDPISGHTALYWYRQSLGQGLEFLIYFQGNSAPDKSGLPSDRFSAERTGGSVSTLTIQRTQQEDSAVYLCASSLLPPGLAGNYEQYFGPGTRLTVT.

The rearrangement joins TRBV5-1 to TRBJ2-3; possibly TRBD1 for D (6 bases). Trimming shortened V by 4 bases and J by 7 bases, and 22 bases separated the two germline ends. There are 16 residues in the CDR3. Germline lookup yields CDR1 SGHRS and CDR2 YFSETQ. Here the CDR3 reads CASSRDRTGDQHTQYF. In DNA form, the CDR3 reads TGCGCCAGCAGCAGAGACAGGACGGGCGATCAGCATACGCAGTATTTT.

The chain employs TRBV12-3 or TRBV12-4 and TRBJ2-1; D call uncertain. The CDR3 is 17 amino acids. Trimming left V 4 bases short and J 2 bases short, with 18 bases between. This CDR3 is CASSSYTPATPYNEQFF. CDR3 coding DNA: TGTGCCAGCAGTTCGTACACCCCAGCTACCCCCTACAATGAGCAGTTCTTC.

This clonotype was found many times. The junction does not match germline at one end; this may be a read error. This chain connects TRBV4-1 to TRBJ2-1; the D call may be TRBD1 or TRBD2 (6 bases each). CDR1 is MGHRA and CDR2 is YSYEKL in the germline V gene. The CDR3 is 15 residues long. In nucleotides, the CDR3 is TGTGCCAGCAGCCAAGTAGGGGGGAGTTACAATGAGCAGTTCTTC. It yields the protein CASSQVGGSYNEQFF.

The chain recombines TRBV4-1 with TRBJ1-1; the D gene is possibly TRBD1 (5 bases). CDR3 length equals 12 residues. The V end lost 3 bases, the J end lost 6 bases, and 8 bases lay between the germline ends. Germline values: CDR1 MGHRA, CDR2 YSYEKL. The DNA for the CDR3 is TGCGCCAGCAGCCACGCCAGGGCTGAAGCTTTCTTT. Its protein product is CASSHARAEAFF.

In the case of this clonotype: This may stem from a read error, because a much larger clone lies one nucleotide away. The V gene is TRBV4-1, the J gene TRBJ2-2; unclear D gene. The CDR3 runs 15 residues. Germline CDR1 and CDR2: MGHRA and YSYEKL. CDR3 amino acids: CARSQLTPNTGELFF. Written as DNA, the CDR3 is TGCGCCAGGAGCCAACTTACTCCGAACACCGGGGAGCTGTTTTTT.

The chain carries TRBV7-9 and TRBJ2-7; maybe TRBD1 (5 bases). V was clipped by 4 bases and J by 4 bases, with 17 bases between them. Germline CDR1 reads SEHNR; CDR2 reads FQNEAQ (reference sequence). The CDR3 runs 15 residues. The CDR3 sequence: CASSSDQGELYEQYF. The CDR3 DNA is TGTGCCAGCAGCTCAGACCAGGGCGAGTTGTACGAGCAGTACTTC.

CDR3 region: CASNPTGAPNEQFF. The CDR3 DNA reads as TGTGCCAGCAACCCGACAGGGGCCCCGAATGAGCAGTTCTTC. The rearrangement uses TRBV7-6 and TRBJ2-1; 8 positions match TRBD1. Germline V gene sequence: CDR1 SGHVS, CDR2 FNYEAQ. V was pared by 7 bases and J by 7 bases, with 9 bases of the junction left unmatched. The CDR3 runs 14 residues.

The chain recombines TRBV6-5 with TRBJ2-1, with 11 bases identical to TRBD2. In germline, CDR1 is MNHEY, CDR2 SVGAGI. This CDR3 contains 19 residues. Trimming took 0 bases from V and 3 from J; bases not matched to a gene: 10. DNA for the CDR3: TGTGCCAGCAGTTACTCGGGACTAGCGGTTCAGAAGGTCTACAATGAGCAGTTCTTC. Its protein is CASSYSGLAVQKVYNEQFF.

The sample holds a few counts of this clonotype. The J gene is TRBJ2-6, the V gene TRBV20-1; D is ambiguous. The CDR3 contains 14 residues. With 6 bases removed from V and 4 bases from J, the gap between germline ends came to 13 bases. The germline CDR1 and CDR2 sequences are DFQATT and SNEGSKA (reference sequence). The CDR3 spells CSAKATQGANVLTF. CDR3 bases: TGCAGTGCCAAGGCGACTCAAGGGGCCAACGTCCTGACTTTC.

The CDR3 loop is CASSSNLAGKTKTQYF. The DNA of the CDR3 is TGTGCCAGCAGCTCCAACCTAGCGGGAAAGACTAAGACCCAGTACTTC. The V call is TRBV7-6, the J call TRBJ2-5, with 9 bases fitting TRBD2. Germline CDR1 reads SGHVS; CDR2 reads FNYEAQ. This CDR3 comprises 16 residues. The V and J ends lost 4 bases and 6 bases, in that order; junction bases with no gene match: 12.

The V gene is TRBV11-3, the J gene TRBJ2-7, with TRBD1 identical over 8 bases. This CDR3 is 13 amino acids long. Germline lookup yields CDR1 SGHNT and CDR2 YENEEA. V lost 5 bases and J lost 6; bases outside the gene matches: 6. The CDR3 nucleotides are TGTGCCAGCAGCCGGACAGGGTTTGGCGAGCAGTACTTC. This codes for CASSRTGFGEQYF.

This clonotype was seen a handful of times. V gene TRBV7-9 combines with J gene TRBJ1-4; 7 positions agree with TRBD1. Germline-derived CDR1 and CDR2 are SEHNR and FQNEAQ (reference sequence). The CDR3 runs to 20 residues. Trimming at V came to 6 bases and at J to 4 bases, leaving 23 bases not matched to a gene. The CDR3 loop is CASSLTVEGATVLFNEKLFF. In DNA form, the CDR3 reads TGTGCCAGCAGTCTCACGGTGGAGGGGGCGACGGTACTGTTTAATGAAAAACTGTTTTTT.

This clonotype turned up a few times. The CDR3 loop reads CASSRQGLAGAYEQYF. The CDR3 nucleotides read TGTGCCAGCAGCCGCCAGGGACTAGCGGGAGCCTACGAGCAGTACTTC. The chain recombines TRBV7-2 with TRBJ2-7; 14 nucleotides agree with TRBD2. Germline V gene data show CDR1 as SGHTA and CDR2 as FQGNSA. With 5 bases clipped from V and 2 bases from J, the junction kept 5 bases outside the gene matches. This CDR3 spans 16 amino acids.

This clonotype has a handful of counts. V is TRBV5-1 and J is TRBJ2-5, with a tentative D call TRBD2 (5 bases). V was trimmed by 6 bases and J by 2 bases, leaving 14 bases between them. Per germline, CDR1 SGHRS and CDR2 YFSETQ. The CDR3 has 14 amino acids. CDR3 sequence: CASTNTGSQETQYF. The CDR3 DNA sequence: TGCGCCAGCACGAACACGGGGAGTCAAGAGACCCAGTACTTC.

This clonotype was seen a few times. The J gene is TRBJ1-4, the V gene TRBV5-1, with 7 bases that match TRBD1. The V gene end was trimmed by 6 bases and the J gene end by 3 bases; junction bases not matched to a gene: 8. Germline-derived CDR1 and CDR2 are SGHRS and YFSETQ. This CDR3 is built from 15 residues. The CDR3 coding sequence is TGCGCCAGCACACTCACAGGGGCGGCTAATGAAAAACTGTTTTTT. This gives the protein CASTLTGAANEKLFF. The entire variable domain, with the rest obtained from reference TRBV5-1 and TRBJ1-4, is as follows: KAGVTQTPRYLIKTRGQQVTLSCSPISGHRSVSWYQQTPGQGLQFLFEYFSETQRNKGNFPGRFSGRQFSNSRSEMNVSTLELGDSALYLCASTLTGAANEKLFFGSGTQLSVL.

This clonotype was observed a few times. V usage is TRBV7-9 and J usage is TRBJ2-1; 7 positions agree with TRBD1. Germline values: CDR1 SEHNR, CDR2 FQNEAQ (reference sequence). The CDR3 sequence is 17 residues long. V gave up 4 bases and J gave up 8 bases; unmatched junction bases: 17. The CDR3 reads CASSSTHPRGNFDEQFF. The CDR3 DNA sequence: TGTGCCAGCAGCTCCACCCACCCCAGGGGGAATTTCGATGAGCAGTTCTTC.

The rearrangement joins TRBV7-2 to TRBJ2-7, with 8 bases matching TRBD2. This CDR3 spans 15 amino acids. After removal of 3 bases from V and 3 bases from J, the junction contained 7 bases not matched to a gene. Germline CDR1 reads SGHTA; CDR2 reads FQGNSA. The CDR3 nucleotides are TGTGCCAGCAGCTTCGGCCGCACTAGCGGCTACGAGCAGTACTTC. It translates to CASSFGRTSGYEQYF.

This clonotype has a count of ten or more. The V gene is TRBV7-9, the J gene TRBJ1-6; no clear D. V lost 7 bases to trimming and J lost 8 bases, with 3 bases between them. Per the germline V gene, CDR1 is SEHNR and CDR2 is FQNEAQ (reference sequence). CDR3 length equals 10 residues. The CDR3 DNA reads TGTGCCAGCACGGATTCACCCCTCCACTTT. Translation: CASTDSPLHF.